Shown below are 8 T cell receptor beta chains from a single sample sequenced in a study of CD8 T cells in ankylosing spondylitis. In TCRdb, the 5' RACE reads were re-called with MiXCR into one record per CDR3 protein. The table includes around 250,000 distinct CDR3 sequences, 32% detected once. Sequencing was carried out using blood, either unsorted or a sorted T cell fraction (not recorded which). These receptors all stem from a male donor with ankylosing spondylitis or in good health (not recorded which).

J is TRBJ2-7 and V is TRBV6-1; 7 bases map to TRBD1. V lost 3 bases and J lost 3; bases outside the gene matches: 5. This CDR3 spans 14 amino acids. Germline values: CDR1 MNHNS, CDR2 SASEGT. CDR3 coding DNA: TGTGCCAGCAGTGAGGGACAGCCAGACTACGAGCAGTACTTC. Translating gives CASSEGQPDYEQYF.

The chain recombines TRBV19 with TRBJ2-2, with 7 bases aligning to TRBD1. Per germline, CDR1 LNHDA and CDR2 SQIVND (reference sequence). The CDR3 covers 15 residues. The ends lost 6 bases at V and 2 bases at J; junction bases unmatched: 6. CDR3 coding DNA: TGTGCCAGTAGCCCGGGACAGAGTAACACCGGGGAGCTGTTTTTT. This translates into CASSPGQSNTGELFF.

J is TRBJ2-3 and V is TRBV18; 7 bases map to TRBD2. The trim removed 2 bases at V and 0 bases at J, leaving 8 bases unmatched. Germline loops: CDR1 KGHSH, CDR2 LQKENI. The CDR3 sequence is 17 residues long. In DNA form, the CDR3 reads TGTGCCAGCTCACCAAGACAGCGGGGACCTAGCACAGATACGCAGTATTTT. Translating gives CASSPRQRGPSTDTQYF.

This clonotype has more than one count but fewer than ten. The V call is TRBV5-6, the J call TRBJ2-7; unclear D gene. With 3 bases removed from V and 2 bases from J, the gap between germline ends came to 12 bases. Germline V CDR1 and CDR2: SGHDT, YYEEEE. There are 14 residues in the CDR3. CDR3 nucleotides: TGTGCCAGCAGCTACACTGACGGTACCTACGAGCAGTACTTC. It codes for CASSYTDGTYEQYF.

Only a few counts were recorded for this clonotype. This rearrangement joins TRBV10-3 to TRBJ2-3, with 8 bases aligning to TRBD2. V was pared by 0 bases and J by 7 bases, with 6 bases of the junction left unmatched. The CDR3 length is 15 residues. Per germline, CDR1 ENHRY and CDR2 SYGVKD. The CDR3 DNA follows: TGTGCCATCAGTGAGTCCAGCCGGGGGGGTCATACGCAGTATTTT. Its translation: CAISESSRGGHTQYF.

Notes on this clonotype: One end of the junction does not line up with germline, which may come from a read error. The chain joins TRBV4-1 to TRBJ2-1, with a possible D match to TRBD2 (5 bases). The CDR3 extends over 13 amino acids. Germline CDR1 and CDR2: MGHRA and YSYEKL. The CDR3: CASSQGSFGVQFF. CDR3 sequence (DNA): TGCGCCAGCAGCCAAGGTTCTTTCGGGGTGCAGTTCTTT.

V and J are TRBV24-1 and TRBJ1-2; 8 bases are a match to TRBD1. Germline CDR1 KGHDR, CDR2 SFDVKD. The V segment lost 4 bases and the J segment 4 bases; nucleotides outside the gene matches: 4. This CDR3 is built from 14 residues. CDR3 sequence reads: CATSDPGQAYGYTF. The DNA for the CDR3 is TGTGCCACCAGTGACCCGGGACAGGCCTATGGCTACACCTTC.

The V call is TRBV5-1, the J call TRBJ1-1; the match to TRBD1 covers 9 bases. CDR1 and CDR2 (germline): SGHRS, YFSETQ. This CDR3 has 13 amino acids. The ends lost 4 bases at V and 7 bases at J; junction bases unmatched: 5. CDR3 residues: CASSQGQGFEAFF. The CDR3 DNA is TGCGCCAGCAGCCAAGGACAGGGGTTTGAAGCTTTCTTT.